This T cell receptor (beta chain) emerged from a study of control samples from healthy donors and cancer patients (dated by TCRdb to between 2020 and 2021). The method was the immunoSEQ multiplex PCR assay. TCRdb holds this immuneACCESS table with in-frame rearrangements only. Some clones are missing; in checked studies, unresolved V genes explain under half, and the rest has no known cause. This sample lists 150,000 to 200,000 clones; around 95% were detected once. The ten largest clones add up to about 8.5% of the sample. A word on this clone: The antigen it binds to is not known. One base away there is no much larger clone; base qualities are not given.

The receptor was derived from a middle-aged woman in good health. The sample comprised blood.

CDR3 region: CAWSVLTDEQYF. The DNA sequence follows: TGTGCCTGGAGTGTACTAACGGACGAGCAGTACTTC. The sequence joins TRBV30 to TRBJ2-7; the D gene remains uncertain. The germline V gene (reference sequence) specifies GTSNPN as CDR1 and SVGIG as CDR2. The CDR3 sequence holds 12 residues, the cysteine and phenylalanine included. Of the read, only the CDR3 DNA is kept; its 36 bases are in frame from base 1. V is pared back by 0 bases and J by 5 bases, with 8 bases lying between the germline termini.